This is a list of T cell receptor beta chains from one sample in a study of blood T cell repertoires in COVID-19. Profiled with immunoSEQ multiplex PCR; TCRdb holds only in-frame clones, not every one. The sample records a few hundred thousand clones, around 91% being singletons. The specimen was peripheral blood. These receptors all stem from a woman aged 55-70 years with COVID-19, enrolled during active disease. Both conserved end residues are part of each CDR3. D genes are given only for firm matches. Where a row states a size, it is once, few, many or the class of an expanded clone; other rows omit it.

TRBJ1-2	TRBV6-5	-	-	CASSPHSYGYTF	TGTGCCAGCAGCCCCCATAGTTATGGCTACACCTTC
TRBJ1-5	TRBV19	TRBD1	few	CASSTGTGEGQPQHF	TGTGCCAGTAGCACAGGGACAGGGGAAGGTCAGCCCCAGCATTTT
TRBJ2-2	TRBV7-2	TRBD2	-	CASSLVASGDTGELFF	TGTGCCAGCAGCTTAGTGGCTAGCGGAGACACCGGGGAGCTGTTTTTT
TRBJ1-3	TRBV4-3	-	-	CASSQDSGTGNTIYF	TGCGCCAGCAGCCAAGATTCGGGTACTGGAAACACCATATATTTT
TRBJ1-5	TRBV7-2	-	once	CASSPYNQPQHF	TGTGCCAGCAGCCCGTACAATCAGCCCCAGCATTTT
TRBJ1-1	TRBV5-1	-	-	CASSRPGQRQTEAFF	TGCGCCAGCAGCCGACCTGGACAGCGGCAAACTGAAGCTTTCTTT
TRBJ1-4	TRBV7-2	-	-	CASSFSLDEKLFF	TGTGCCAGCAGCTTTTCACTCGATGAAAAACTGTTTTTT
TRBJ2-1	TRBV27	-	once	CASSYGGGSILGEQFF	TGTGCCAGCAGTTACGGAGGAGGGTCGATCTTGGGTGAGCAGTTCTTC
TRBJ1-4	TRBV19	TRBD1	-	CASSSRDREKLFF	TGTGCCAGTAGCTCAAGGGACAGGGAAAAACTGTTTTTT
TRBJ2-1	TRBV14	TRBD1	-	CASSDPFVRQGKEQFF	TGTGCCAGCAGCGACCCGTTCGTCCGACAGGGGAAAGAGCAGTTCTTC
TRBJ2-3	TRBV7-2	TRBD2	-	CASSSSGGRTGDTQYF	TGTGCCAGCAGCTCTAGCGGGGGCCGGACAGGGGATACGCAGTATTTT
TRBJ1-5	TRBV15	-	-	CATGTLTGNSNQPQHF	TGTGCCACTGGAACATTAACAGGGAATAGCAATCAGCCCCAGCATTTT
TRBJ2-7	TRBV3-1/TRBV3-2	TRBD1	-	CASSPDRVRIHEQYF	TGTGCCAGCAGCCCAGACAGGGTAAGAATCCACGAGCAGTACTTC
TRBJ1-2	TRBV4-2	-	-	CASSQDLTASNYGYTF	TGTGCCAGCAGCCAAGATTTGACAGCTTCTAACTATGGCTACACCTTC
TRBJ2-5	TRBV3-1/TRBV3-2	-	-	CASSQSPREETQYF	TGTGCCAGCAGCCAAAGTCCGCGGGAAGAGACCCAGTACTTC
TRBJ2-7	TRBV7-9	TRBD1	-	CASSPQGAYEQYF	TGTGCCAGCAGCCCTCAGGGGGCCTACGAGCAGTACTTC
TRBJ1-1	TRBV10-3	TRBD1	-	CAISKTGGNTEAFF	TGTGCCATCAGTAAGACAGGGGGGAACACTGAAGCTTTCTTT
TRBJ2-5	TRBV2	TRBD1	-	CASSEAPGTVGTQYF	TGTGCCAGCAGTGAAGCGCCAGGGACAGTGGGGACCCAGTACTTC
TRBJ2-6	TRBV27	-	-	CASSLTGANVLTF	TGTGCCAGCAGTTTAACGGGAGCCAACGTCCTGACTTTC
TRBJ2-5	TRBV7-8	TRBD2	once	CASSPGTSGVGRQETQYF	TGTGCCAGCAGCCCGGGGACTAGCGGGGTGGGACGCCAAGAGACCCAGTACTTC
TRBJ2-1	TRBV5-8	TRBD2	-	CASRYGTTGYNEQFF	TGTGCCAGCAGATACGGGACTACCGGGTATAATGAGCAGTTCTTC
TRBJ2-7	TRBV2	TRBD1	-	CASDKGQTYEQYF	TGTGCCAGCGATAAGGGACAGACCTACGAGCAGTACTTC
TRBJ1-4	TRBV19	TRBD1	-	CASQTHRGLINEKLFF	TGTGCCAGCCAAACCCACAGGGGGCTGATTAATGAAAAACTGTTTTTT
TRBJ2-1	TRBV7-7	-	once	CASSLSGQTEQFF	TGTGCTAGCAGCTTATCTGGCCAAACGGAGCAGTTCTTC
TRBJ1-2	TRBV6-4	TRBD1	-	CASSRTGEDYGYTF	TGTGCCAGCAGCCGTACAGGGGAGGACTATGGCTACACCTTC
TRBJ1-2	TRBV30	-	-	CAWSPGRGSFGYTF	TGTGCCTGGAGTCCCGGCCGGGGTTCTTTTGGCTACACCTTC
TRBJ1-4	TRBV7-8	-	-	CASSLDGRGYEKLFF	TGTGCCAGCAGCTTAGATGGCAGGGGCTATGAAAAACTGTTTTTT
TRBJ1-5	TRBV19	-	-	CASSPGTTQPQHF	TGTGCCAGTAGTCCGGGGACAACTCAGCCCCAGCATTTT
TRBJ1-1	TRBV4-1	TRBD1	-	CASSQSPGTGMNTEAFF	TGCGCCAGCAGCCAGAGTCCCGGGACAGGGATGAACACTGAAGCTTTCTTT
TRBJ2-7	TRBV4-2	TRBD1	once	CASSHTTLVGTGGGEQYF	TGTGCCAGCAGCCATACAACCCTTGTAGGGACAGGGGGGGGCGAGCAGTACTTC
TRBJ2-5	TRBV9	-	once	CASSVEAGPPGTQYF	TGTGCCAGCAGCGTAGAGGCTGGTCCCCCAGGGACCCAGTACTTC
TRBJ2-7	TRBV5-1	TRBD1	few	CASSPGQGYYEQYF	TGCGCCAGCAGCCCGGGACAGGGGTACTACGAGCAGTACTTC
TRBJ1-2	TRBV9	TRBD1	-	CASSVGQGNYGYTF	TGTGCCAGCAGCGTCGGACAGGGCAACTATGGCTACACCTTC
TRBJ1-1	TRBV4-3	-	-	CASSQVRAGRAFF	TGCGCCAGCAGCCAAGTGAGGGCAGGAAGAGCTTTCTTT
TRBJ2-1	TRBV7-2	TRBD2	-	CASSSARGARSSNEQFF	TGTGCCAGCAGCTCTGCGCGGGGGGCGCGGTCCTCCAATGAGCAGTTCTTC
TRBJ2-7	TRBV6-5	TRBD1	-	CASGRQGADYEQYF	TGTGCCAGCGGGCGACAGGGAGCTGACTACGAGCAGTACTTC
TRBJ1-1	TRBV19	-	-	CASSSTGNTEAFF	TGTGCCAGTAGTAGCACAGGGAACACTGAAGCTTTCTTT
TRBJ1-1	TRBV27	TRBD1	-	CASSLGGDREGTEAFF	TGTGCCAGCAGTTTAGGGGGGGACAGGGAAGGGACTGAAGCTTTCTTT
TRBJ2-1	TRBV4-2	-	-	CASSQERSGSYEQFF	TGTGCCAGCAGCCAAGAACGATCGGGATCGTATGAGCAGTTCTTC
TRBJ1-1	TRBV9	TRBD1	once	CASSAGGATEAFF	TGTGCCAGCAGCGCAGGGGGCGCAACTGAAGCTTTCTTT
TRBJ1-1	TRBV19	-	-	CASSAREPREAFF	TGTGCCAGTAGTGCCCGGGAACCCCGTGAAGCTTTCTTT
TRBJ2-5	TRBV9	TRBD2	-	CASSVGVNSGGHRGRETQYF	TGTGCCAGCAGCGTAGGAGTTAATAGCGGGGGCCATCGGGGGCGAGAGACCCAGTACTTC
TRBJ2-5	TRBV19	TRBD2	-	CASGGGLETQYF	TGTGCCAGTGGCGGGGGGTTAGAGACCCAGTACTTC
TRBJ2-5	TRBV18	TRBD1	-	CASSTTGRETQYF	TGTGCCAGCTCTACGACAGGGCGAGAGACCCAGTACTTC
TRBJ1-3	TRBV4-2	-	-	CASSQRGTRVGAGNTIYF	TGTGCCAGCAGCCAAAGAGGAACAAGGGTGGGAGCTGGAAACACCATATATTTT
TRBJ2-1	TRBV20-1	TRBD1	-	CSASRGQGGNEQFF	TGCAGTGCTAGTCGGGGACAGGGCGGGAATGAGCAGTTCTTC
TRBJ1-4	TRBV13	-	once	CASSLGARDTIF	TGTGCCAGCAGCTTAGGCGCCAGGGACACGATTTTT
TRBJ1-3	TRBV14	-	-	CASSIQGSSGNTIYF	TGTGCCAGCAGCATACAGGGATCCTCTGGAAACACCATATATTTT
TRBJ2-2	TRBV9	TRBD1	-	CASSSDRFYTGELFF	TGTGCCAGCAGCTCGGACAGGTTTTACACCGGGGAGCTGTTTTTT
TRBJ1-3	TRBV6-2/TRBV6-3	-	-	CASSYSQHSGNTIYF	TGTGCCAGCAGTTACTCGCAACACTCTGGAAACACCATATATTTT
TRBJ1-1	TRBV19	-	-	CASTPQSGGTEAFF	TGTGCCAGTACCCCGCAATCGGGAGGGACTGAAGCTTTCTTT
TRBJ1-2	TRBV7-9	-	once	CASSPQPGRDYGYTF	TGTGCCAGCAGCCCACAACCTGGCAGGGACTATGGCTACACCTTC
TRBJ1-2	TRBV3-1/TRBV3-2	-	-	CASSQEGAGNGYTF	TGTGCCAGCAGCCAAGAGGGGGCTGGAAATGGCTACACCTTC
TRBJ2-7	TRBV19	-	once	CASSRTTPTAKIYEQYF	TGTGCCAGTAGTAGAACAACCCCGACAGCCAAGATCTACGAGCAGTACTTC